Reported below is one TCR beta chain. This clonotype came up a few times. This receptor's antigen is unknown. Base qualities are not at hand, and no much larger clone is one base apart. As encoded in the germline V gene, CDR1 is SGHRS while CDR2 is YFSETQ. V is pared back by 0 bases and J by 6 bases, with 15 bases lying between the germline termini. The CDR3 sequence holds 15 residues, the cysteine and phenylalanine included. The entry retains the CDR3 DNA only, 45 bases that are in frame from base 1. This entry belongs to a study of T-cell memory formation after mild COVID-19 listed by TCRdb under 2021. Regarding the complete study: Most TCR sequence clusters were specific to one of the two donors. T-cell clones expanding and contracting after mild COVID-19 in a couple of donors were tracked by longitudinal TCRalpha and TCRbeta repertoire sequencing. The cohort comprised two young, previously healthy adult volunteers, one female and one male. The investigation overall reported the following: Balanced CD4/CD8 phenotypes were observed for clones contracting from day 15 to 85, whereas a bias towards CD4+ was observed for a second wave of clones expanding from day 15 to 37. The second-wave clones that peaked on day 37 were not confirmed to be SARS-CoV-2 specific. Some responding clones were found in pre-infection memory, which suggests that pre-existing cross-reactive memory T cells took part in the SARS-CoV-2 response. Contracting CD4+ clones appeared mostly in the CM and EM memory subsets, whereas CD8+ clones were enriched in EMRA. The study covered only a couple of mild cases, and larger cohorts including severe cases with pre-infection samples were considered necessary.

Sequencing was performed on an Illumina NovaSeq 6000. TCRalpha and TCRbeta cDNA libraries were built by 5'RACE with constant-segment primers, adding sample barcodes and unique molecular identifiers. Trizol reagent was used to extract RNA from every sample. Amplification of the libraries took two PCR steps, and the second step added a second sample barcode plus Illumina TruSeq adapters. Sequencing of the libraries was done on an Illumina NovaSeq, producing 2 x 150 bp paired-end reads. In the authors' own workflow: The reads were demultiplexed and collapsed into UMI-guided consensus sequences using migec v1.2.7. With mixcr v2.1.11, UMI consensuses were aligned to TRA and TRB V and J templates and assembled into clonotypes. Clonotypes were classified as expanded or contracted when called significant by both edgeR and NoisET, with noise models trained on biological replicates. edgeR calls used a false discovery rate-adjusted p below 0.01 and a log2 fold-change threshold of 1. As an exploratory analysis of dynamics, max-normalized trajectories of the 1000 most abundant clonotypes were examined with PCA combined with hierarchical clustering. The CD4 or CD8 phenotype of responding clones was assigned using the separately sequenced CD4+ and CD8+ repertoires. TCRdb itself trimmed the public reads at Q25 with fastp, ran MiXCR and retained productive beta chains. Records with the same CDR3 protein are collapsed into one entry carrying the most frequent genes and DNA. TCRdb assigned the V and J calls; the authors' analysis was not used. The sample data list fewer than 150,000 distinct CDR3 sequences, and about 20% of these were observed just once. The ten largest clones represent 40% to 50% of the sample.

Ficoll-Paque density gradient centrifugation was the method used to isolate PBMCs. This chain joins TRBV5-1 to TRBJ1-1, with the D gene uncertain. The TCR comes from a man between 18 and 35 years old who had mild COVID-19 (a few samples of this study predate the infection). The sample titles of this study are shuffled in the database, so cell type and time point are left out; the donor was told from shared clones. Sequenced sample: PBMCs or a T cell subset sorted from them (not recorded which). The encoded CDR3 is CASSLVVNAGPEAFF. The nucleotide sequence is given as TGCGCCAGCAGCTTGGTAGTAAACGCGGGTCCTGAAGCTTTCTTT.